These 26 T cell receptor beta chains were sequenced from one sample in a study of CD8 T cells in ankylosing spondylitis. TCRdb redid the calling of the 5' RACE reads with MiXCR, one entry per CDR3 protein. Here the sample spans around 210,000 distinct CDR3 sequences, around 8% being singletons. Sequences were obtained from blood, either unsorted or a sorted T cell fraction (not recorded which). The source of these receptors is a female donor with ankylosing spondylitis or in good health (not recorded which).

This clonotype was observed many times. The chain has TRBV6-4 and TRBJ2-3, with 7 bases matching TRBD2. This CDR3 has 15 amino acids. Germline CDR1 and CDR2: MRHNA and SNTAGT. Trimming at V came to 8 bases and at J to 4 bases, leaving 12 bases not matched to a gene. The CDR3 DNA reads as TGTGCCAGCGGACTAGGCGGGCTGGCCTCAGATACGCAGTATTTT. This gives the protein CASGLGGLASDTQYF.

This clonotype has at least ten counts. This rearrangement joins TRBV6-2 or TRBV6-3 to TRBJ2-7; D unresolved. This CDR3 contains 13 residues. Trimming removed 3 bases from V and 1 base from J, with 7 bases in between. Germline loops: CDR1 MNHEY, CDR2 SVGEGT. CDR3 sequence reads: CASSYSVSYEQYF. CDR3 sequence (DNA): TGTGCCAGCAGTTATTCGGTTTCCTACGAGCAGTACTTC.

This clonotype was recorded many times. V usage is TRBV10-2 and J usage is TRBJ2-1; 7 bases align to TRBD2. Germline CDR1 and CDR2: WSHSY and SAAADI. The CDR3 runs to 16 residues. Losses at the gene ends were 7 bases for V and 6 bases for J; bases not matched to a gene: 15. The CDR3 DNA reads TGCGCCAGCAACCCCCTTGGGCGGGAGAGCGTCAATGAGCAGTTCTTC. The encoded protein is CASNPLGRESVNEQFF.

This clonotype showed up many times. The rearrangement uses TRBV7-3 and TRBJ1-1; D may be TRBD1 (5 bases). Trimming shortened V by 5 bases and J by 5 bases, and 15 bases separated the two germline ends. Germline CDR1 reads SGHTA; CDR2 reads FQGTGA. CDR3 length equals 14 residues. The CDR3 region is CASSHGPEGTEAFF. CDR3 DNA sequence: TGTGCCAGCAGCCACGGGCCCGAGGGGACTGAAGCTTTCTTT.

This clonotype occurred many times. The genes are TRBV7-9 and TRBJ1-6; D is uncertain. Trimming removed 6 bases at V and 6 bases at J, with 6 bases between. Germline CDR1 and CDR2: SEHNR and FQNEAQ (reference sequence). The CDR3 runs 12 residues. The CDR3 nucleotides are TGTGCCAGCAGGATCGGTAATTCACCCCTCCACTTT. It is translated as CASRIGNSPLHF.

This clonotype came up many times. This chain joins TRBV12-3 or TRBV12-4 and TRBJ2-5; D is uncertain. Trimming shortened V by 1 base and J by 1 base, and 13 bases separated the two germline ends. The CDR3 is 16 amino acids. In DNA, the CDR3 is TGTGCCAGCAGTTTAGGCGGTGAAATGCTCCAAGAGACCCAGTACTTC. Its translation: CASSLGGEMLQETQYF.

This clonotype was detected ten times or more. This chain links TRBV6-5 with TRBJ1-1; D unclear. This CDR3 is built from 14 residues. The ends were cut back, 2 bases at V and 2 bases at J, with 9 bases in the middle. Germline values: CDR1 MNHEY, CDR2 SVGAGI. This CDR3 is CASSYRQTNTEAFF. The CDR3 region has the DNA TGTGCCAGCAGTTACAGGCAGACCAACACTGAAGCTTTCTTT.

Many counts were recorded for this clonotype. The chain joins TRBV20-1 to TRBJ1-5; a possible D gene is TRBD1 (6 bases). Germline V gene sequence: CDR1 DFQATT, CDR2 SNEGSKA (reference sequence). This CDR3 region has 14 residues. Trimming stripped 3 bases from V and 4 bases from J, with 13 bases between. The CDR3 protein is CSARSTGRNQPQHF. CDR3 sequence (DNA): TGCAGTGCTAGGTCGACAGGAAGGAATCAGCCCCAGCATTTT.

The J gene is TRBJ2-1, the V gene TRBV19; 10 bases align to TRBD1. V was clipped by 3 bases and J by 3 bases; unmatched bases: 5. The CDR3 sequence is 16 residues long. CDR1 LNHDA and CDR2 SQIVND come from the germline V gene (reference sequence). This chain's CDR3 is CASSILRDRGYNEQFF. DNA of the CDR3: TGTGCCAGTAGTATCCTCCGGGACAGGGGCTACAATGAGCAGTTCTTC.

Many counts were recorded for this clonotype. The V and J genes are TRBV12-3 or TRBV12-4 and TRBJ2-3, with D unresolved. V was cut by 3 bases and J by 4 bases, with 14 bases left in between. This CDR3 spans 15 amino acids. CDR3 sequence (DNA): TGTGCCAGCAGTTTCAGTTCCCAACGGGCAGATACGCAGTATTTT. Translation: CASSFSSQRADTQYF.

On this clonotype: The junction departs from the called germline gene at one end, perhaps through a read error. The chain is built from TRBV7-9 and TRBJ2-7, with D maybe TRBD1 (6 bases). The germline CDR1 and CDR2 sequences are SEHNR and FQNEAQ (reference sequence). The CDR3 is 12 amino acids. This CDR3 is CAGSLQGYEQYF. As DNA, the CDR3 is TGTGCCGGCAGCCTACAGGGTTACGAGCAGTACTTC.

Note on this clonotype: A much more abundant neighbour one base away suggests this may be a read error. The genes are TRBV29-1 and TRBJ2-7; no firm D call. The germline CDR1 and CDR2 sequences are SQVTM and ANQGSEA. The CDR3 loop spans 12 amino acids. The CDR3 nucleotides read TGCAGCGTTGAAGTGGGTAGATACGAGCAGTGCTTC. It specifies CSVEVGRYEQCF.

This clonotype was counted at least ten times. The gene calls are TRBV5-1 and TRBJ2-2; D may be TRBD2 (6 bases). V lost 4 bases, J lost 5 bases, and 15 bases lay in between. CDR3 length: 15 amino acids. The germline V gene has CDR1 SGHRS and CDR2 YFSETQ. CDR3 DNA sequence: TGCGCCAGCAGCCCGGGGGTTACCGAGACCGGGGAGCTGTTTTTT. The encoded protein is CASSPGVTETGELFF.

This clonotype showed up many times. J is TRBJ2-7 and V is TRBV28, with D possibly being TRBD2 (6 bases). Trimming stripped 5 bases from V and 2 bases from J, with 13 bases between. This CDR3 region has 14 residues. In germline, CDR1 is MDHEN, CDR2 SYDVKM. This chain's CDR3 is CASSPSGGTYEQYF. The CDR3 DNA follows: TGTGCCAGCAGTCCAAGTGGGGGGACCTACGAGCAGTACTTC.

This clonotype showed up many times. The genes are TRBV6-1 and TRBJ2-2; a possible D gene is TRBD1 (6 bases). The CDR3 is 16 residues long. In germline, CDR1 is MNHNS, CDR2 SASEGT. Trimming pared 6 bases from V and 6 bases from J, leaving 20 bases between. The CDR3 nucleotides are TGTGCCAGCAGCCGACGGGACATGCAGGTCGCCGGGGAGCTGTTTTTT. This codes for CASSRRDMQVAGELFF.

This clonotype was observed a handful of times. The gene calls are TRBV4-3 and TRBJ2-1, with 7 bases that match TRBD2. V trimming: 0 bases; J trimming: 2 bases; junction bases outside the gene matches: 1. Germline assignment: CDR1 LGHNA and CDR2 YSLEER. The CDR3 extends over 15 amino acids. The CDR3 DNA is TGCGCCAGCAGCCAAGAGCTAGCGGCCTACAATGAGCAGTTCTTC. It specifies CASSQELAAYNEQFF.

This clonotype was recorded at least ten times. The chain couples TRBV20-1 to TRBJ2-6; D gene uncertain. This CDR3 is 15 amino acids long. With 5 bases removed from V and 4 bases from J, the gap between germline ends came to 15 bases. CDR1 and CDR2 from the germline V gene are DFQATT and SNEGSKA (reference sequence). In DNA, the CDR3 is TGCAGTGCTGCCGATGAGGCTCTCGGGGCCAACGTCCTGACTTTC. This sequence encodes CSAADEALGANVLTF.

The rearrangement joins TRBV29-1 to TRBJ1-2, with a tentative D call TRBD1 (5 bases). V shed 1 base and J shed 12 bases, with 12 bases lying between them. There are 11 residues in the CDR3. Germline V CDR1 and CDR2: SQVTM, ANQGSEA. The CDR3 spells CSVEGQGRNTF. For the CDR3, the DNA is TGCAGCGTTGAAGGGCAGGGCCGGAACACCTTC.

The table lists this clonotype with many counts. The J gene is TRBJ2-1, the V gene TRBV5-6, with TRBD2 identical over 10 bases. Germline lookup yields CDR1 SGHDT and CDR2 YYEEEE. CDR3 length: 16 amino acids. V gave up 4 bases and J gave up 6 bases; unmatched junction bases: 10. The CDR3 DNA is TGTGCCAGCAGCCCCCTCGGACTAGCGGAATTCAATGAGCAGTTCTTC. Protein product: CASSPLGLAEFNEQFF.

This rearrangement joins TRBV7-2 to TRBJ1-2; 12 nucleotides align to TRBD1. This CDR3 has 16 amino acids. V dropped 2 bases and J dropped 4; count of bases not matched to a gene: 5. Germline V CDR1 and CDR2: SGHTA, FQGNSA. CDR3 residues: CASSLQGQGAVYGYTF. The CDR3 DNA follows: TGTGCCAGCAGCTTACAGGGACAGGGGGCAGTCTATGGCTACACCTTC.

There are many counts of this clonotype. This rearrangement joins TRBV6-2 or TRBV6-3 to TRBJ2-1, with a tentative D call TRBD2 (5 bases). Germline CDR1 is MNHEY and CDR2 is SVGEGT. Trimming stripped 0 bases from V and 6 bases from J, with 9 bases between. CDR3 length: 14 amino acids. The CDR3 spells CASSYSQTSNEQFF. In DNA, the CDR3 is TGTGCCAGCAGTTACTCGCAAACTAGCAATGAGCAGTTCTTC.

This clonotype was observed at least ten times. The chain couples TRBV11-2 to TRBJ1-2; TRBD1 aligns across 12 bases. V gave up 5 bases and J gave up 0 bases; unmatched junction bases: 7. The CDR3 totals 17 residues. Germline V gene sequence: CDR1 SGHAT, CDR2 FQNNGV. CDR3 DNA: TGTGCCAGCAGCATCGGGACAGGGGGCAGAGCTAACTATGGCTACACCTTC. Protein sequence: CASSIGTGGRANYGYTF.

This clonotype was observed once. A single base separates this from a much larger clone, so it may be a read error. This rearrangement joins TRBV5-1 to TRBJ2-7; maybe TRBD2 (5 bases). V was clipped by 7 bases and J by 1 base, with 12 bases between them. CDR1 and CDR2 from the germline V gene are SGHRS and YFSETQ. The CDR3 loop spans 13 amino acids. The CDR3 region is CASQGLTSYEQYF. The DNA for the CDR3 is TGCGCCAGCCAAGGACTGACATCCTACGAGCAGTACTTC.

This clonotype was detected ten times or more. The chain employs TRBV25-1 and TRBJ1-1; 8 positions agree with TRBD1. Germline CDR1 and CDR2: MGHDK and SYGVNS. CDR3 length: 14 amino acids. V lost 2 bases and J lost 7; bases outside the gene matches: 6. The CDR3 is CASSETPGGLEAFF. The CDR3, as DNA: TGTGCCAGCAGTGAAACCCCAGGGGGCCTTGAAGCTTTCTTT.

This clonotype was observed at least ten times. The CDR3 nucleotides are TGCGCCAGCAGCCTGGACGGATACAATGAGCAGTTCTTC. Translating it yields CASSLDGYNEQFF. V gene TRBV5-1 combines with J gene TRBJ2-1; D is unresolved. Germline CDR1 is SGHRS and CDR2 is YFSETQ. CDR3 length: 13 amino acids. Between the trimmed V and J ends, which lost 4 bases and 4 bases, there was a span of 9 bases.

The J gene is TRBJ2-2, the V gene TRBV20-1, with 7 bases fitting TRBD2. The V and J ends lost 8 bases and 4 bases, in that order; junction bases with no gene match: 7. CDR3 size: 13 residues. Germline lookup yields CDR1 DFQATT and CDR2 SNEGSKA (reference sequence). The CDR3 DNA follows: TGCAGTACTCCTACGGGGGGCACCGGGGAGCTGTTTTTT. It encodes CSTPTGGTGELFF.